The 10 T cell receptor beta chains below come from one sample, sequenced in a study of blood T cell repertoires in COVID-19. Sequencing used immunoSEQ multiplex PCR; TCRdb keeps in-frame clones, though not all of them. The table lists 65,000 or so clones, about nine tenths of them singletons. Sequences were obtained from peripheral blood. The receptors here all came from a man aged 50 to 59 with active COVID-19.

The chain joins TRBV6-5 to TRBJ2-7, with a possible D match to TRBD1 (6 bases). Trimming cost V 0 bases and J 5 bases, with 14 bases left between them. Per the germline V gene, CDR1 is MNHEY and CDR2 is SVGAGI. The CDR3 contains 15 residues. CDR3 sequence: CASSYSGRGRNEQYF. As DNA, the CDR3 is TGTGCCAGCAGTTACTCGGGCAGGGGTAGGAACGAGCAGTACTTC.

The V and J genes are TRBV4-2 and TRBJ1-2; possible D gene TRBD1, 5 bases. The ends were cut back, 4 bases at V and 3 bases at J, with 15 bases in the middle. Germline V gives CDR1 LGHNA, CDR2 YNFKEQ. The CDR3 is 15 residues long. Written as DNA, the CDR3 is TGTGCCAGCAGCCTCAGTTGGGGCGGTGACTATGGCTACACCTTC. This gives the protein CASSLSWGGDYGYTF.

The chain recombines TRBV5-1 with TRBJ1-6; TRBD1 might be the D (6 bases). V lost 4 bases, J lost 7 bases, and 24 bases lay in between. The length of the CDR3 is 18 residues. CDR1 is SGHRS and CDR2 is YFSETQ in the germline V gene. In DNA form, the CDR3 reads TGCGCCAGCAGCAAACAGGGCCCTACCGATTCCAGAAATTCACCCCTCCACTTT. This codes for CASSKQGPTDSRNSPLHF.

The rearrangement joins TRBV10-3 to TRBJ2-5, with D hard to call. This CDR3 has 13 amino acids. V was cut by 6 bases and J by 7 bases, with 15 bases left in between. Germline V gene data show CDR1 as ENHRY and CDR2 as SYGVKD. As DNA, the CDR3 is TGTGCCATCAGCCCCGAACCACCCGGGACCCAGTACTTC. Protein: CAISPEPPGTQYF.

This chain joins TRBV11-2 and TRBJ1-2; weak D call: TRBD1 (6 bases). Germline V gene data show CDR1 as SGHAT and CDR2 as FQNNGV. Trimming pared 5 bases from V and 1 base from J, leaving 20 bases between. The CDR3 sequence is 17 residues long. CDR3 nucleotides: TGTGCCAGCAGCCACGTGGGGGCCACCATTCTTAACTATGGCTACACCTTC. Translated, it gives CASSHVGATILNYGYTF.

This chain links TRBV7-8 with TRBJ2-7, with 9 bases aligning to TRBD2. CDR3 length equals 15 residues. V shed 4 bases and J 0 bases; nucleotides not matched to a gene: 4. The germline V gene has CDR1 SGHVS and CDR2 FQNEAQ. CDR3 sequence (DNA): TGTGCCAGCAGCTCGCTAGCGGGGAGCTCCTACGAGCAGTACTTC. Translating it yields CASSSLAGSSYEQYF.

The chain recombines TRBV7-2 with TRBJ2-7, with 10 nucleotides matching TRBD1. With 3 bases clipped from V and 6 bases from J, the junction kept 2 bases outside the gene matches. CDR1 and CDR2 (germline): SGHTA, FQGNSA. This CDR3 spans 13 amino acids. This CDR3 is CASSFGDRGEQYF. CDR3 bases: TGTGCCAGCAGCTTCGGGGACAGGGGCGAGCAGTACTTC.

The chain carries TRBV27 and TRBJ1-1; no clear D gene. The CDR3 contains 16 residues. The germline gives CDR1 MNHEY, CDR2 SMNVEV (reference sequence). V dropped 4 bases and J dropped 3 bases, with 18 bases sitting between them. CDR3 DNA: TGTGCCAGCAGTTCTCCGAGGGTGGGAGGCTACACTGAAGCTTTCTTT. This translates into CASSSPRVGGYTEAFF.

The V gene is TRBV20-1, the J gene TRBJ2-2; no definite D call. The CDR3 is 12 amino acids. V lost 3 bases to trimming and J lost 7 bases, with 9 bases between them. The germline CDR1 and CDR2 sequences are DFQATT and SNEGSKA (reference sequence). The CDR3: CSASAGRGELFF. CDR3 in DNA: TGCAGTGCTAGTGCTGGGCGCGGGGAGCTGTTTTTT.

The chain uses TRBV20-1 and TRBJ2-2, with D unclear. The germline CDR1 and CDR2 sequences are DFQATT and SNEGSKA (reference sequence). V lost 1 base, J lost 7 bases, and 4 bases lay in between. The CDR3 extends over 11 amino acids. CDR3 region: CSARGIGELFF. In DNA, the CDR3 is TGCAGTGCTAGAGGTATCGGGGAGCTGTTTTTT.